This T cell receptor beta chain was identified in a study of OX40 agonist ivuxolimab in advanced cancers. CDR3 size: 15 residues. V dropped 6 bases and J dropped 1 base, with 15 bases sitting between them. CDR1 and CDR2 (germline): MDHEN, SYDVKM. Overall study results and limits: Average numbers of expanded clones were greater in CD8+ T cells than in CD4+.

Data came from immunoSEQ multiplex PCR; TCRdb stores just in-frame clones and leaves some out. The sample shows some 140,000 clones, roughly nine tenths of them seen only once. A word on this clone: The antigen remains undetermined.

The receptor was derived from an adult with an advanced solid tumor such as melanoma, head and neck, liver or kidney cancer. The specimen comprised CD4+ or CD8+ T cells sorted from blood, sampled in a trial of the OX40 agonist ivuxolimab. This sequence joins TRBV28 and TRBJ1-1, with D perhaps matching TRBD1 (5 bases). CDR3 bases: TGTGCCAGCAGCCCCGGGGACGGTTCGAACACTGAAGCTTTCTTT. It yields the protein CASSPGDGSNTEAFF.